These 18 T cell receptor beta chains were all obtained from the same sample, sequenced in a study of T cell clonotyping in hematopoietic cell transplantation. The method was immunoSEQ multiplex PCR; TCRdb's version includes in-frame clones alone and lacks a portion of them. The table has roughly 3,000 clones, just under 85% seen once; the top ten hold approximately 6%. This material consisted of peripheral blood mononuclear cells, taken 30 days after allogeneic stem cell transplant. These TCRs come from a male patient in his sixties or seventies who had an allogeneic stem cell transplant, so T cells may come from the graft donor. Some clones in this sample may be carry-over from other donors' samples.

The CDR3 DNA is TGTGCCAGCAGTTACGCCGGTGGAGGCTACACCTTC. Protein: CASSYAGGGYTF. This chain links TRBV6-6 with TRBJ1-2; the D is unclear. Germline CDR1 MNHNY, CDR2 SVGAGI (reference sequence). The V and J ends lost 2 bases and 8 bases respectively, with 9 bases between them. The CDR3 loop spans 12 amino acids.

This chain connects TRBV5-3 to TRBJ1-5, with 9 bases matching TRBD1. TRBV5-3 is an open reading frame, and its role is uncertain. The CDR3 sequence is 14 residues long. V shed 2 bases, J shed 8 bases, and the junction held 5 bases outside the gene matches. CDR3 region: CARSFRTGVEPQHF. Written as DNA, the CDR3 is TGTGCCAGAAGCTTCAGGACAGGGGTAGAGCCCCAGCATTTT.

The chain employs TRBV6-1 and TRBJ2-3, with TRBD1 matching over 9 bases. The junction had 2 bases not matched to a gene; V was cut back by 1 base and J by 9 bases. The CDR3 length is 13 residues. In germline, CDR1 is MNHNS, CDR2 SASEGT. The CDR3 DNA is TGTGCCAGCAGTGAAGGAGGGACAGGGACGCAGTATTTT. Protein sequence: CASSEGGTGTQYF.

The chain carries TRBV28 and TRBJ2-7; TRBD2 is a possible D gene (5 bases). The CDR3 is 14 residues long. Germline V CDR1 and CDR2: MDHEN, SYDVKM. The V and J ends lost 5 bases and 2 bases respectively, with 13 bases between them. The CDR3, as DNA: TGTGCCAGCAGTGCGAGGGCTCTCACCTACGAGCAGTACTTC. As protein: CASSARALTYEQYF.

The chain recombines TRBV30 with TRBJ2-1, with D maybe TRBD1 (5 bases). This CDR3 is built from 11 residues. Per germline, CDR1 GTSNPN and CDR2 SVGIG (reference sequence). Trimming removed 5 bases from V and 6 bases from J, with 8 bases in between. The CDR3 reads CAWSDSNEQFF. The CDR3 nucleotides read TGTGCCTGGTCTGACAGCAATGAGCAGTTCTTC.

The chain couples TRBV7-9 to TRBJ2-1; D is undetermined. V was shortened by 5 bases and J by 0 bases, with 17 bases between the two germline ends. The CDR3 loop spans 17 amino acids. Germline V gene lookup returns CDR1 SEHNR and CDR2 FQNEAQ (reference sequence). CDR3 bases: TGTGCCAGCAGCGGGTGGGGTTTGCGGAGCTCCTACAATGAGCAGTTCTTC. Amino acid sequence: CASSGWGLRSSYNEQFF.

The chain combines TRBV27 with TRBJ1-1, with a weak D call TRBD1 (5 bases). There are 14 residues in the CDR3. V was cut by 8 bases and J by 11 bases, with 24 bases left in between. Per the germline V gene, CDR1 is MNHEY and CDR2 is SMNVEV (reference sequence). The CDR3 is CASLTLEGLRRAFF. Written as DNA, the CDR3 is TGTGCCAGCCTTACCCTTGAGGGACTCAGGCGGGCTTTCTTT.

V and J are TRBV4-1 and TRBJ2-7, with D uncertain. This CDR3 has 14 residues. Looked up from germline, CDR1 is MGHRA and CDR2 is YSYEKL. V gave up 0 bases and J gave up 2 bases, with 8 bases separating them. The CDR3 spells CASSQDPGTYEQYF. The CDR3 DNA is TGCGCCAGCAGCCAAGATCCTGGAACCTACGAGCAGTACTTC.

The chain joins TRBV7-2 to TRBJ2-5; D is ambiguous. The CDR3 consists of 14 residues. Looked up from germline, CDR1 is SGHTA and CDR2 is FQGNSA. The ends were cut back, 5 bases at V and 9 bases at J, with 19 bases in the middle. In DNA form, the CDR3 reads TGTGCCAGCAGCGAGAAGGGTGGAGCATTGGCCCAGTACTTC. Amino acids: CASSEKGGALAQYF.

The chain is built from TRBV6-6 and TRBJ2-3, with a tentative D call TRBD1 (5 bases). The CDR3 covers 14 residues. Per the germline V gene, CDR1 is MNHNY and CDR2 is SVGAGI (reference sequence). V lost 6 bases and J 2 bases, leaving 12 bases between the germline ends. The CDR3 region has the DNA TGTGCCAGCAGCCCCGACAGCGCCACAGATACGCAGTATTTT. Its translation is CASSPDSATDTQYF.

The J gene is TRBJ2-1, the V gene TRBV2; D ambiguous. With 1 base removed from V and 2 bases from J, the gap between germline ends came to 3 bases. The CDR3 sequence is 13 residues long. Germline V lookup: CDR1 SNHLY, CDR2 FYNNEI. CDR3 amino acids: CASSEGPYNEQFF. DNA for the CDR3: TGTGCCAGCAGTGAAGGACCCTACAATGAGCAGTTCTTC. Full variable domain (remainder filled in from reference TRBV2 and TRBJ2-1): EPEVTQTPSHQVTQMGQEVILRCVPISNHLYFYWYRQILGQKVEFLVSFYNNEISEKSEIFDDQFSVERPDGSNFTLKIRSTKLEDSAMYFCASSEGPYNEQFFGPGTRLTVL.

The rearrangement links TRBV19 to TRBJ2-1; possibly TRBD2 for D (6 bases). From germline, CDR1 is LNHDA and CDR2 SQIVND (reference sequence). The length of the CDR3 is 17 residues. Trimming shortened V by 4 bases and J by 1 base, and 17 bases separated the two germline ends. The CDR3 sequence is CASSNPRGKVSYNEQFF. In nucleotides, the CDR3 is TGTGCCAGTAGTAACCCCCGCGGGAAAGTTTCCTACAATGAGCAGTTCTTC. Drawing the rest from reference TRBV19 and TRBJ2-1, the complete variable domain is DGGITQSPKYLFRKEGQNVTLSCEQNLNHDAMYWYRQDPGQGLRLIYYSQIVNDFQKGDIAEGYSVSREKKESFPLTVTSAQKNPTAFYLCASSNPRGKVSYNEQFFGPGTRLTVL.

The rearrangement joins TRBV2 to TRBJ2-3, with unresolved D. This CDR3 region has 11 residues. The V and J ends lost 10 bases and 2 bases respectively, with 7 bases between them. Germline lookup yields CDR1 SNHLY and CDR2 FYNNEI. CDR3 sequence reads: CATGITDTQYF. The CDR3 DNA sequence: TGTGCCACAGGCATCACAGATACGCAGTATTTT.

The chain carries TRBV4-3 and TRBJ2-3, with TRBD2 matching over 8 bases. Germline loops: CDR1 LGHNA, CDR2 YSLEER. J gave up 3 bases and V 1 base, and 0 bases lay outside the gene matches. The CDR3 spans 14 residues. The CDR3, as DNA: TGCGCCAGCAGCCAAGCGGGAGGGACAGATACGCAGTATTTT. This codes for CASSQAGGTDTQYF.

The chain joins TRBV4-3 to TRBJ1-2; D call uncertain. The V and J ends lost 0 bases and 5 bases respectively, with 7 bases between them. Looked up from germline, CDR1 is LGHNA and CDR2 is YSLEER. This CDR3 has 13 residues. The DNA of the CDR3 is TGCGCCAGCAGCCAAGACGGAACGTATGGCTACACCTTC. Its translation is CASSQDGTYGYTF.

The CDR3 bases are TGTGCCAGCAGTTTTGGGGGACTAGCGGGCACCGGGGAGCTGTTTTTT. Its translation: CASSFGGLAGTGELFF. V gene TRBV27 combines with J gene TRBJ2-2; 12 bases are a match to TRBD2. The V and J ends lost 3 bases and 4 bases, in that order; junction bases with no gene match: 3. Germline CDR1 reads MNHEY; CDR2 reads SMNVEV (reference sequence). The CDR3 extends over 16 amino acids.

The chain couples TRBV30 to TRBJ2-7; tentatively, D is TRBD1 (6 bases). The length of the CDR3 is 14 residues. V gave up 0 bases and J gave up 2 bases, with 11 bases separating them. Germline V gene data show CDR1 as GTSNPN and CDR2 as SVGIG (reference sequence). The CDR3 spells CAWSVIGDTYEQYF. The CDR3 region has the DNA TGTGCCTGGAGTGTAATAGGGGACACCTACGAGCAGTACTTC.

The CDR3 nucleotides are TGTGCCAGCAGCTCGACAGCGGGAACCGGTAGGAATGAGCAGTTCTTC. Protein sequence: CASSSTAGTGRNEQFF. This chain joins TRBV11-2 and TRBJ2-1, with TRBD2 identical over 7 bases. The CDR3 loop spans 16 amino acids. Germline-derived CDR1 and CDR2 are SGHAT and FQNNGV. The trim removed 4 bases at V and 7 bases at J, leaving 13 bases unmatched.